This entry lists 5 T cell receptor beta chains sequenced from one sample in a study of shared clonotypes between healthy human individuals. Some clones are missing from TCRdb's copy, which holds only in-frame ones; the method was immunoSEQ multiplex PCR. Counted here are 2.3 million or so clones, 85% to 95% occurring once; the ten biggest clones make up 0.35% to 0.45%. Sequenced input: naive CD4+ T cells from PBMCs. Stated subset: CD45RA+ positively selected. These receptors originate from a young man in good health. Some clones in this sample may be carry-over from other donors' samples.

The chain joins TRBV6-1 to TRBJ2-7; TRBD2 agrees at 8 bases. Germline CDR1 and CDR2: MNHNS and SASEGT. The length of the CDR3 is 15 residues. The V segment lost 8 bases and the J segment 4 bases; nucleotides outside the gene matches: 13. DNA for the CDR3: TGTGCCAGCGGGGAGCGGGAGAAGACTTTTTACGAGCAGTACTTC. Amino acid sequence: CASGEREKTFYEQYF.

CDR3 region: CASTAGATGTDTQYF. Written as DNA, the CDR3 is TGTGCCAGCACGGCGGGAGCGACGGGCACAGATACGCAGTATTTT. The J gene is TRBJ2-3, the V gene TRBV28; 7 bases match TRBD2. Looked up from germline, CDR1 is MDHEN and CDR2 is SYDVKM. Germline trimming cut 7 bases from V and 1 base from J; bases unmatched to any gene: 8. The CDR3 loop spans 15 amino acids.

V gene TRBV19 combines with J gene TRBJ1-2; TRBD1 matches 7 bases. This CDR3 spans 13 amino acids. Germline V gene lookup returns CDR1 LNHDA and CDR2 SQIVND (reference sequence). J lost 2 bases, V lost 6 bases, and 3 bases had no gene match. The CDR3 DNA reads as TGTGCCAGTAGCAAGACAGGGAACTATGGCTACACCTTC. Translated: CASSKTGNYGYTF.

The chain has TRBV27 and TRBJ2-1; D gene unclear. Germline V CDR1 and CDR2: MNHEY, SMNVEV (reference sequence). Trimming left V 5 bases short and J 2 bases short, with 16 bases between. This CDR3 has 16 amino acids. DNA for the CDR3: TGTGCCAGCAGTGGCGTTCTGGCGTTCGCCTACAATGAGCAGTTCTTC. It encodes CASSGVLAFAYNEQFF.

The chain joins TRBV5-4 to TRBJ1-5, with D hard to call. The CDR3 consists of 15 residues. The germline gives CDR1 SGHNT, CDR2 YYREEE (reference sequence). The V end lost 3 bases, the J end lost 2 bases, and 12 bases lay between the germline ends. The CDR3: CASSSAGNGNQPQHF. CDR3 sequence (DNA): TGTGCCAGCAGCTCGGCGGGGAATGGCAATCAGCCCCAGCATTTT.